This entry lists 16 T cell receptor delta chains sequenced from one sample in a study of gamma-delta T cells after stem cell transplantation. TCRdb applied CATT to the RT-PCR reads for clone calling. The sample holds about 10,000 delta-chain clones; less than 50% are singletons and the top ten take 2.5% to 3.5%. Sequencing was performed on gamma-delta T cells. The receptor source for this set is a human donor. It is not recorded whose cells these are; they may come from a transplant donor.

By sample share, this clone is medium-sized. The V gene is TRDV3, the J gene TRDJ1; 12 positions agree with TRDD3. Germline-derived CDR1 and CDR2 are TVYSNPD and GDNSRS (reference sequence). The junction had 28 bases not matched to a gene; V was cut back by 4 bases and J by 4 bases. The CDR3 is 21 amino acids. CDR3 protein: CASRSKCLPWRLGDTDDKLIF. CDR3 coding DNA: TGTGCCTCCAGATCCAAATGCCTCCCCTGGAGGCTGGGGGATACGGACGATAAACTCATCTTT.

Concerning this clone: The junction differs from germline at one of its ends, possibly a read error. Other DNA sequences in this sample translate to the same CDR3. This rearrangement joins TRDV1 to TRDJ1, with 7 bases fitting TRDD3. This CDR3 contains 20 residues. Per germline, CDR1 TSWWSYY and CDR2 QGS. The CDR3 protein is CALGDMLRRRPDFYTDKLIF. DNA of the CDR3: TGTGCCCTTGGGGATATGCTACGGCGACGCCCCGACTTTTACACCGATAAACTCATCTTT.

This clone was counted a few times. At the DNA level, this CDR3 is encoded by other sequences in the same sample as well. V usage is TRDV2 and J usage is TRDJ3, with D perhaps matching TRDD3 (6 bases). CDR1 GEAIGNYY and CDR2 EKD come from the germline V gene. CDR3 length: 19 residues. Between the trimmed V and J ends, which lost 0 bases and 1 base, there was a span of 15 bases. In nucleotides, the CDR3 is TGTGCCTGTGACACCAGGGAGGGGATCCGGTCCTGGGACACCCGACAGATGTTTTTC. It codes for CACDTREGIRSWDTRQMFF.

The chain employs TRDV2 and TRDJ3, with TRDD3 matching 9 bases. Germline CDR1 GEAIGNYY, CDR2 EKD. This CDR3 has 17 residues. V shed 5 bases and J 20 bases; nucleotides not matched to a gene: 24. CDR3 DNA sequence: TGTGCCTGTGGTTCTGGGGGATTCTCCTTGGACACCCGACACCTGTTTTTC. Protein sequence: CACGSGGFSLDTRHLFF.

This clone was found a few times. Other DNA sequences in this sample translate to the same CDR3. The chain recombines TRDV3 with TRDJ1; the D call may be TRDD2 or TRDD3 (8 bases each). There are 24 residues in the CDR3. Deletions cut 5 bases from V and 0 bases from J, with 46 bases between. Germline CDR1 and CDR2: TVYSNPD and GDNSRS (reference sequence). Written as DNA, the CDR3 is TGTGCCACGTACCTGGGGGAATCGCCTTCCTATTGTACTGGCTCCTGTACGTACACCGATAAACTCATCTTT. Translation: CATYLGESPSYCTGSCTYTDKLIF.

The gene calls are TRDV1 and TRDJ1; D is perhaps TRDD2 (7 bases). Trimming left V 2 bases short and J 5 bases short, with 24 bases between. Germline loops: CDR1 TSWWSYY, CDR2 QGS. The CDR3 is made up of 18 amino acids. The CDR3 loop is CALGEWGPSCFVRDKLIF. The CDR3 DNA follows: TGTGCTCTTGGGGAATGGGGGCCTTCCTGCTTTGTACGGGATAAACTCATCTTT.

This clone has a handful of counts. The rearrangement uses TRDV1 and TRDJ1, with TRDD3 matching 8 bases. From germline, CDR1 is TSWWSYY and CDR2 QGS. The V and J ends lost 5 bases and 2 bases, in that order; junction bases with no gene match: 13. This CDR3 region has 17 residues. The CDR3 region is CALGKGGSGIQTDKLIF. DNA for the CDR3: TGTGCTCTTGGGAAAGGGGGATCGGGGATACAAACCGATAAACTCATCTTT.

On this clone: The germline gene is not matched at one end of the junction; a read error may be the cause. This chain uses TRDV2 with TRDJ2, with 9 bases lining up with TRDD3. The V gene's germline CDR1 is GEAIGNYY and CDR2 EKD. This CDR3 region has 14 residues. The CDR3 DNA is TGTGCCTGTGACCGGGGGATACTGGCAGCAAAACTCTTCTTT. Residues: CACDRGILAAKLFF.

This clone was detected only a few times. The J gene is TRDJ2, the V gene TRDV2; no definite D call. Looked up from germline, CDR1 is GEAIGNYY and CDR2 is EKD. V gave up 0 bases and J gave up 3 bases, with 7 bases separating them. The CDR3 sequence is 14 residues long. The CDR3 region is CACDTGVVTAQLFF. The CDR3 DNA reads as TGTGCCTGTGACACCGGGGTTGTGACAGCACAACTCTTCTTT.

Details on this clone: Possible read error: a much larger clone is one base away. This rearrangement joins TRDV2 to TRDJ3; the D gene is possibly TRDD3 (6 bases). The CDR3 is 17 residues long. The V gene's germline CDR1 is GEAIGNYY and CDR2 EKD. The CDR3 protein is CACDATGIHRDTRKMFF. The CDR3 nucleotides are TGTGCCTGTGACGCGACTGGGATCCACAGGGACACCCGAAAGATGTTTTTC.

Note on this clone: At one boundary the junction diverges from the germline segment, which might be a read error. The V and J genes are TRDV1 and TRDJ1; D tentatively reads TRDD2 or TRDD3 (5 bases each). The V gene's germline CDR1 is TSWWSYY and CDR2 QGS. The CDR3 has 20 amino acids. This CDR3 reads CAVGENSCGVYSSYTDKLIF. The DNA for the CDR3 is TGTGCTGTTGGGGAAAATTCCTGTGGGGTATACTCTTCGTACACCGATAAACTCATCTTT.

As concerns this clone: Being one base from a much bigger clone, this may be a read error. Other DNA sequences of this sample code for an identical CDR3. The CDR3 sequence is CACDTGNGELIF. For the CDR3, the DNA is TGTGCCTGTGATACCGGGAACGGGGAGCTCATCTTT. The chain links TRDV2 to TRDJ1, with D perhaps TRDD3 (5 bases). Germline V gives CDR1 GEAIGNYY, CDR2 EKD. This CDR3 comprises 12 residues. V shed 4 bases and J shed 11 bases, with 16 bases lying between them.

The V gene is TRDV1, the J gene TRDJ1, with TRDD3 matching over 8 bases. The CDR3 is made up of 17 amino acids. Germline CDR1 TSWWSYY, CDR2 QGS. V lost 4 bases, J lost 2 bases, and 12 bases stayed unmatched. The CDR3 sequence is CALGVYRGYWGTDKLIF. Here the CDR3 DNA reads TGTGCTCTTGGGGTCTACCGAGGCTACTGGGGGACCGATAAACTCATCTTT.

The chain carries TRDV2 and TRDJ1, with 10 bases that match TRDD3. V gave up 2 bases and J gave up 3 bases; unmatched junction bases: 8. Germline CDR1 reads GEAIGNYY; CDR2 reads EKD. The CDR3 spans 16 residues. DNA of the CDR3: TGTGCCTGTGACATTGGGGGATACCTCACACCCGATAAACTCATCTTT. Its protein product is CACDIGGYLTPDKLIF.

This clone turned up a few times. The rearrangement links TRDV1 to TRDJ1; D call uncertain. CDR3 length: 18 residues. CDR1 TSWWSYY and CDR2 QGS come from the germline V gene. The V gene lost 0 bases and the J gene lost 0 bases, with 17 bases spanning the gap. CDR3 nucleotides: TGTGCTCTTGGGGAACTGATTCCGATAACGGTATACACCGATAAACTCATCTTT. Translated, it gives CALGELIPITVYTDKLIF.

The chain joins TRDV2 to TRDJ1, with 8 bases that match TRDD3. This CDR3 region has 23 residues. The junction had 28 bases not matched to a gene; V was cut back by 0 bases and J by 2 bases. CDR1 is GEAIGNYY, CDR2 EKD, per germline. The CDR3 loop reads CACDTGIPRGTGGHYPPTDKLIF. CDR3 DNA: TGTGCCTGTGACACCGGCATTCCTAGAGGAACTGGGGGTCACTATCCCCCAACCGATAAACTCATCTTT.